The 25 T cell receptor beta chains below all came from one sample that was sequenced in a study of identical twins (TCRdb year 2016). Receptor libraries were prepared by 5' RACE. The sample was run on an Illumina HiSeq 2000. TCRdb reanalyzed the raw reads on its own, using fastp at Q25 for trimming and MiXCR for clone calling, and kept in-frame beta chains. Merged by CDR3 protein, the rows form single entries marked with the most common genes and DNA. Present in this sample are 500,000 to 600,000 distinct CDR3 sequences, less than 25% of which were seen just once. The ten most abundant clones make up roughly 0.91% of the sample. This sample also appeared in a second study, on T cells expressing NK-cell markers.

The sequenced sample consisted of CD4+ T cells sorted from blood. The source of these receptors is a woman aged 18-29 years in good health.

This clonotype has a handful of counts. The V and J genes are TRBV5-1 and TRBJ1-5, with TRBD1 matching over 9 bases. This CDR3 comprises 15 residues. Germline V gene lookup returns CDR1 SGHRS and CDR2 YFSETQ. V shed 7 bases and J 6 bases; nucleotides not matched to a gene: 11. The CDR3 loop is CASHLPLQGAQPQHF. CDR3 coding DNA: TGCGCCAGCCACCTCCCGCTACAGGGGGCTCAGCCCCAGCATTTT.

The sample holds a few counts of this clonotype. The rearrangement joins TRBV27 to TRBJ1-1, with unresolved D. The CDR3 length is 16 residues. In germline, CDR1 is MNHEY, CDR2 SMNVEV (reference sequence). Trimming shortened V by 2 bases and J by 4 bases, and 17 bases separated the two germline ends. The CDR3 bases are TGTGCCAGCAGTTTAGGATTGCGCCGTCCTGGCACTGAAGCTTTCTTT. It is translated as CASSLGLRRPGTEAFF.

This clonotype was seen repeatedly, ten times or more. The CDR3 sequence is CASSQGNEQFF. The CDR3 DNA reads as TGTGCCAGCAGCCAGGGTAATGAGCAGTTCTTC. The chain recombines TRBV3-1 with TRBJ2-1, with D unclear. CDR3 length: 11 residues. V was shortened by 3 bases and J by 7 bases, with 4 bases between the two germline ends. Germline-derived CDR1 and CDR2 are LGHDT and YNNKEL (reference sequence).

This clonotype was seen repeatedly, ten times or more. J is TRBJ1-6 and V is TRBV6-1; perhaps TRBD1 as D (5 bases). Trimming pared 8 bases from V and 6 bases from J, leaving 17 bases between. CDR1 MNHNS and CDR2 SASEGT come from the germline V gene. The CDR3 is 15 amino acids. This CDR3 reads CASQGVEGGNSPLHF. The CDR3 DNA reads TGTGCCAGCCAAGGGGTGGAGGGCGGTAATTCACCCCTCCACTTT.

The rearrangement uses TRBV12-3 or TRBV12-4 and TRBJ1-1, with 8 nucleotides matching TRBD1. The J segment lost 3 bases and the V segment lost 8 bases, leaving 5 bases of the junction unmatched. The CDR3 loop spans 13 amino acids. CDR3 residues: CASLETGDTEAFF. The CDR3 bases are TGTGCCAGCTTGGAGACAGGGGACACTGAAGCTTTCTTT.

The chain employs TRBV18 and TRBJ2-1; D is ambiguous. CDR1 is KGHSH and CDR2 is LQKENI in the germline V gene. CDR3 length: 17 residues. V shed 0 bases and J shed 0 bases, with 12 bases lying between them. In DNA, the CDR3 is TGTGCCAGCTCACCACCAAACACAGTTAGCTCCTACAATGAGCAGTTCTTC. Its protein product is CASSPPNTVSSYNEQFF.

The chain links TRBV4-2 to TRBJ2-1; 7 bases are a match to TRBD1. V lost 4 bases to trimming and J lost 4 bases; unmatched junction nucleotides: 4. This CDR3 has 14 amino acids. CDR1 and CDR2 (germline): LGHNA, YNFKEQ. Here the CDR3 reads CASSLGQVYNEQFF. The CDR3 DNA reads TGTGCCAGCAGCCTCGGACAGGTATACAATGAGCAGTTCTTC.

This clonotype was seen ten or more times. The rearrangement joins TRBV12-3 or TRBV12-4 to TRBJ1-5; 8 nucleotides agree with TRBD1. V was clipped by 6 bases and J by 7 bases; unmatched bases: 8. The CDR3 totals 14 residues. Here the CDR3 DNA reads TGTGCCAGCAGCCAGACAGGGGCCGGGCAGCCCCAGCATTTT. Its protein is CASSQTGAGQPQHF.

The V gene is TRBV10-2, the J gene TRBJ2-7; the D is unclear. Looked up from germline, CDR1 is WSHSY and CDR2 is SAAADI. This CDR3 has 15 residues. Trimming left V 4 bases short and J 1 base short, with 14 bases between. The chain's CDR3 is CASSGVRNSSYEQYF. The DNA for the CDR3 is TGCGCCAGCAGTGGGGTACGTAACAGTTCCTACGAGCAGTACTTC.

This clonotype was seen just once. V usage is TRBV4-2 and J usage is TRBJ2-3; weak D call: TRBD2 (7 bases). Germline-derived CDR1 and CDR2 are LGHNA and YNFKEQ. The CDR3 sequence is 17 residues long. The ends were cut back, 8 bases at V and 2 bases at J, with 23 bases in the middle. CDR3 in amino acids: CASLKNRAGATTDTQYF. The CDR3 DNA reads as TGTGCCAGCCTCAAGAACCGGGCGGGGGCGACCACAGATACGCAGTATTTT.

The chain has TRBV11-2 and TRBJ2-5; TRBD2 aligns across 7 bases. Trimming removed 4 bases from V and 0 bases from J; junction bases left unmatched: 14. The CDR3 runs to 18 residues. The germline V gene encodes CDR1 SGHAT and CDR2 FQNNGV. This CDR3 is CASSSKQSGRAYQETQYF. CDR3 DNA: TGTGCCAGCAGCTCAAAACAGTCGGGGAGGGCTTACCAAGAGACCCAGTACTTC. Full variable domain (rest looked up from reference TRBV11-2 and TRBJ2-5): EAGVAQSPRYKIIEKRQSVAFWCNPISGHATLYWYQQILGQGPKLLIQFQNNGVVDDSQLPKDRFSAERLKGVDSTLKIQPAKLEDSAVYLCASSSKQSGRAYQETQYFGPGTRLLVL.

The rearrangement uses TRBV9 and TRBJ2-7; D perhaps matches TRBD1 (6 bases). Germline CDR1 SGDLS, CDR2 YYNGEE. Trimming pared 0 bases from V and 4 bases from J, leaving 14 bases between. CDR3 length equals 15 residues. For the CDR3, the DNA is TGTGCCAGCAGCGTAGGCCCAGGGGCCGTTTACGAGCAGTACTTC. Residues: CASSVGPGAVYEQYF.

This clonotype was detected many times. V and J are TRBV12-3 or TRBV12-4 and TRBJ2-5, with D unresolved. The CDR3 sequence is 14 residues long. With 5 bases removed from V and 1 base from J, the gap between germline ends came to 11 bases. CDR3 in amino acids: CASSRDRAQETQYF. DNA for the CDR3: TGTGCCAGCAGTCGTGATAGGGCCCAAGAGACCCAGTACTTC.

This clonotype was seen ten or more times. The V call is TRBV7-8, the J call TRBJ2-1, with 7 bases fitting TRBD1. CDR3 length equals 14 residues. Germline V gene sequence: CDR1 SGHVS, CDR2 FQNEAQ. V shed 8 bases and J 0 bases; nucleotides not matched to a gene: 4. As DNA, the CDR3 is TGTGCCAGCGAACCAGGGGGCTCCTACAATGAGCAGTTCTTC. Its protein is CASEPGGSYNEQFF.

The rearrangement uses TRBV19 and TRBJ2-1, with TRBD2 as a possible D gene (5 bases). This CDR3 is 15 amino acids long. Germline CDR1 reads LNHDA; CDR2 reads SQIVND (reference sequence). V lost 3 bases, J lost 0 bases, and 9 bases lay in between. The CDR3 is CASSILGSSYNEQFF. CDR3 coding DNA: TGTGCCAGTAGTATCTTAGGGAGCTCCTACAATGAGCAGTTCTTC.

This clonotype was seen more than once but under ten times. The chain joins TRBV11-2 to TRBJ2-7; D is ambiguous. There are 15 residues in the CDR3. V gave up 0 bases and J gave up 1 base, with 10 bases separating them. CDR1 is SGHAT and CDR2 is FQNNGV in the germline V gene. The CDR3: CASSLDFGSSYEQYF. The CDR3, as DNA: TGTGCCAGCAGCTTAGATTTCGGCAGTTCCTACGAGCAGTACTTC.

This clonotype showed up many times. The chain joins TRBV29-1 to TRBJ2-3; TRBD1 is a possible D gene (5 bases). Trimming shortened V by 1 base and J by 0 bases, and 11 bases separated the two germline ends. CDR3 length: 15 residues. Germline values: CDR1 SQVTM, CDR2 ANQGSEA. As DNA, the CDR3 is TGCAGCGTTGAAGGTCCAGGGCCTAGCACAGATACGCAGTATTTT. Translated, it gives CSVEGPGPSTDTQYF.

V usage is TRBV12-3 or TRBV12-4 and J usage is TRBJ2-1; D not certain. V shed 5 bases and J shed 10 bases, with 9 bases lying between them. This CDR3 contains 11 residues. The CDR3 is CASSLNWEQFF. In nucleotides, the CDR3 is TGTGCCAGCAGTCTGAATTGGGAGCAGTTCTTC.

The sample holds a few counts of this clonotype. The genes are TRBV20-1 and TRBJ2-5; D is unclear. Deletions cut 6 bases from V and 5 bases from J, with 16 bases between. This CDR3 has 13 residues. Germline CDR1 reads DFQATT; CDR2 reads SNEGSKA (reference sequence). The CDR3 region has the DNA TGCAGTGCAAGACGACCGCCACGGGAGACCCAGTACTTC. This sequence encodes CSARRPPRETQYF.

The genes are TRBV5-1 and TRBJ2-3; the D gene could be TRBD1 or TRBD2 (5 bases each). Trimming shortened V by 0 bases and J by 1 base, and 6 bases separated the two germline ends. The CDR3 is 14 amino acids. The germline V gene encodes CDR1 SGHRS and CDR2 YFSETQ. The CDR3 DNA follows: TGCGCCAGCAGCTTGGGGGACCGCACAGATACGCAGTATTTT. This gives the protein CASSLGDRTDTQYF. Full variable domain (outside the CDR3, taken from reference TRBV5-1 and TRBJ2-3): KAGVTQTPRYLIKTRGQQVTLSCSPISGHRSVSWYQQTPGQGLQFLFEYFSETQRNKGNFPGRFSGRQFSNSRSEMNVSTLELGDSALYLCASSLGDRTDTQYFGPGTRLTVL.

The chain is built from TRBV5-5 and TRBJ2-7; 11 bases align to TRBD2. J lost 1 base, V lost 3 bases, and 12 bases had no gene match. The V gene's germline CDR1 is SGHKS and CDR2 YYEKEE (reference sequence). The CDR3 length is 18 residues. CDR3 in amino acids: CASSSKLTGTSGSYEQYF. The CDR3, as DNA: TGTGCCAGCAGCTCCAAACTTACCGGGACTAGCGGTTCCTACGAGCAGTACTTC.

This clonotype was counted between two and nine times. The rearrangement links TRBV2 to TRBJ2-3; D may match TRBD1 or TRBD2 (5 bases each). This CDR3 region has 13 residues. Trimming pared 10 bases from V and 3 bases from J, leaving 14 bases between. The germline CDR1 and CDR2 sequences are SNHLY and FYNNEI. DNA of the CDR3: TGTGCCATACGGGGAACAGGAACAGATACGCAGTATTTT. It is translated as CAIRGTGTDTQYF. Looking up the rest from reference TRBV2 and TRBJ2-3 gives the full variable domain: EPEVTQTPSHQVTQMGQEVILRCVPISNHLYFYWYRQILGQKVEFLVSFYNNEISEKSEIFDDQFSVERPDGSNFTLKIRSTKLEDSAMYFCAIRGTGTDTQYFGPGTRLTVL.

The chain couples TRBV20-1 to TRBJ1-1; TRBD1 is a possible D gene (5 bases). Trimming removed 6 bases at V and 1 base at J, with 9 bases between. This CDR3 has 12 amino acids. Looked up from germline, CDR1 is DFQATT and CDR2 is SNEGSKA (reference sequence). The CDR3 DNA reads TGCAGTGCAGGAGACAGGAACACTGAAGCTTTCTTT. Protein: CSAGDRNTEAFF.

CDR3 sequence reads: CSARDRTKNTEAFF. DNA for the CDR3: TGCAGTGCTAGAGACAGAACCAAGAACACTGAAGCTTTCTTT. The chain has TRBV20-1 and TRBJ1-1; D remains ambiguous. Germline V gene sequence: CDR1 DFQATT, CDR2 SNEGSKA (reference sequence). This CDR3 region has 14 residues. V lost 0 bases and J lost 1, with 9 bases in between.

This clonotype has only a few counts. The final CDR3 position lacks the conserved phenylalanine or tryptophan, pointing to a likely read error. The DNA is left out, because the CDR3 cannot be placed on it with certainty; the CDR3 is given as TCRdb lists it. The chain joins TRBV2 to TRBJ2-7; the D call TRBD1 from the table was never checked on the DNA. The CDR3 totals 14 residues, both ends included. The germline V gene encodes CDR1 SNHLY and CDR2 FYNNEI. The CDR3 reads CASTGTGQAVISAL.